This T cell receptor beta chain was sequenced during a study of T cells in Graves' hyperthyroidism and ophthalmopathy. This clonotype was counted only a few times. There were TCR beta CDR3 regions amplified from RNA transcripts. First-round RT-PCR of the TCR CDR3 relied on the HTBI primer set. TCRdb recomputed calls from the multiplex PCR reads with MiXCR, one row per CDR3 protein. The data show 500,000 to 750,000 distinct CDR3 sequences, about 15% seen once. Germline-derived CDR1 and CDR2 are SGHDT and YYEEEE. The ends lost 3 bases at V and 2 bases at J; junction bases unmatched: 14. The CDR3 extends over 19 amino acids.

The sequenced sample consisted of blood. The gene calls are TRBV5-6 and TRBJ2-7; TRBD2 aligns across 13 bases. The receptor was derived from a woman in her thirties with Graves' hyperthyroidism. CDR3 nucleotide sequence: TGTGCCAGCAGCTCACAACGAGGGACTAGCGGGATGATGACCTACGAGCAGTACTTC. Translation gives CASSSQRGTSGMMTYEQYF. The whole variable domain, filled in from reference TRBV5-6 and TRBJ2-7, reads DAGVTQSPTHLIKTRGQQVTLRCSPKSGHDTVSWYQQALGQGPQFIFQYYEEEERQRGNFPDRFSGHQFPNYSSELNVNALLLGDSALYLCASSSQRGTSGMMTYEQYFGPGTRLTVT.